This TCR beta chain originates from a study of blood T cell repertoires in COVID-19. V dropped 1 base and J dropped 3; count of bases not matched to a gene: 9. CDR1 is SGDLS, CDR2 YYNGEE, per germline. The CDR3 length is 16 residues. Only in-frame clones appear in the TCRdb table, and some are missing; sequencing was by immunoSEQ multiplex PCR. The table has about 120,000 clones, over 75% seen once. Sequencing input: peripheral blood. The chain couples TRBV9 to TRBJ2-7, with 8 bases matching TRBD2. The TCR originated in an elderly man with acute or convalescent COVID-19. The CDR3 DNA reads TGTGCCAGCAGCGTATTACCCGGGACTAGTAGCTACGAGCAGTACTTC. The encoded protein is CASSVLPGTSSYEQYF.